This TCR beta chain stems from a study of T cell changes during pregnancy in multiple sclerosis. The CDR3 totals 17 residues. Trimming took off 0 bases at V and 4 bases at J, with 17 bases between the two ends. Germline loops: CDR1 MRHNA, CDR2 SNTAGT. This clone was observed a few times. Libraries were prepared by immunoSEQ multiplex PCR; TCRdb keeps only in-frame clonotypes and omits some of them. The data hold tens of thousands of clones, with 91% observed a single time. Sequences were derived from CD8+ T cells from peripheral blood mononuclear cells, sampled in the second trimester of pregnancy. The clonotype comes from a female donor with multiple sclerosis, enrolled in a pregnancy study. The gene calls are TRBV6-4 and TRBJ2-3; weak D call: TRBD2 (6 bases). CDR3 sequence reads: CASSDSPGGGSSDTQYF. The CDR3 DNA reads as TGTGCCAGCAGTGACTCTCCGGGCGGAGGGTCCTCAGATACGCAGTATTTT.